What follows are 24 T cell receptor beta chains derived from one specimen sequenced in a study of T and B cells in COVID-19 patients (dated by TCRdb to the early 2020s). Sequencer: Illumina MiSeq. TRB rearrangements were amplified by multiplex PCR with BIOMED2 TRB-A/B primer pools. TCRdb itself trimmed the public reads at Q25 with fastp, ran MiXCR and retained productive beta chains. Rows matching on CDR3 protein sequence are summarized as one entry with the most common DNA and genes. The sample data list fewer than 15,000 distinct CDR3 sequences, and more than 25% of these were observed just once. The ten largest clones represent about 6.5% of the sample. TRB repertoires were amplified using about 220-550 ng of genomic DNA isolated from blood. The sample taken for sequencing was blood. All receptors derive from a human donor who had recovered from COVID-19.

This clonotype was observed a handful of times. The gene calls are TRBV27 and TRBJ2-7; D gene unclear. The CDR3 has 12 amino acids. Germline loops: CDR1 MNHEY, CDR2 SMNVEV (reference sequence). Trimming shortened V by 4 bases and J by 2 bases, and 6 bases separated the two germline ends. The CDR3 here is CASSSGTYEQYF. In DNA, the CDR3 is TGTGCCAGCAGTTCCGGAACCTACGAGCAGTACTTC.

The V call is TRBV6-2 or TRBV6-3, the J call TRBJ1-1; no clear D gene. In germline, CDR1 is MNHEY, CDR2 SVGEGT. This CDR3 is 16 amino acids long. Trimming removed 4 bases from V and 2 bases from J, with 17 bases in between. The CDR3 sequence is CASSSRSGRTNTEAFF. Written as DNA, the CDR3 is TGTGCCAGCAGTTCGCGATCGGGTCGTACAAACACTGAAGCTTTCTTT.

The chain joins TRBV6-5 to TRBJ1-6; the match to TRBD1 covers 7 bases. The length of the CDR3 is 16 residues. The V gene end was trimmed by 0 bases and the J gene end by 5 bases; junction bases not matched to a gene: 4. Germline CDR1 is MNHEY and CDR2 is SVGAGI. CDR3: CASSYSTGRDNSPLHF. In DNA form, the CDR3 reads TGTGCCAGCAGTTACTCGACAGGGCGAGATAATTCACCCCTCCACTTT.

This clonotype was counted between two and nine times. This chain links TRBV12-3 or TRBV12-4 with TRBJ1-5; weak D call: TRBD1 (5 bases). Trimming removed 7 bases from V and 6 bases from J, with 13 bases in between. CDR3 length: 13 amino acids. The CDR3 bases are TGTGCCAGCACCCCAGGGATCCGTCAGCCCCAGCATTTT. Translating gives CASTPGIRQPQHF.

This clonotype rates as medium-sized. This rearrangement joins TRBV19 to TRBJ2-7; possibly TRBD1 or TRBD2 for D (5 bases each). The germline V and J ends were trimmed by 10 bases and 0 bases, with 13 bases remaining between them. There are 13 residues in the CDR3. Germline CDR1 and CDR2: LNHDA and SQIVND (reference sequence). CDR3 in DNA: TGTGCCACACGGGGCAGTAGCTCCTACGAGCAGTACTTC. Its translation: CATRGSSSYEQYF.

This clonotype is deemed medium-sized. In nucleotides, the CDR3 is TGTGCCAGCAGTAAGCCCCTAGCGGACTCCTACAATGAGCAGTTCTTC. Protein product: CASSKPLADSYNEQFF. The chain couples TRBV27 to TRBJ2-1; 7 nucleotides agree with TRBD2. This CDR3 is built from 16 residues. Germline V CDR1 and CDR2: MNHEY, SMNVEV (reference sequence). V shed 5 bases and J 0 bases; nucleotides not matched to a gene: 7.

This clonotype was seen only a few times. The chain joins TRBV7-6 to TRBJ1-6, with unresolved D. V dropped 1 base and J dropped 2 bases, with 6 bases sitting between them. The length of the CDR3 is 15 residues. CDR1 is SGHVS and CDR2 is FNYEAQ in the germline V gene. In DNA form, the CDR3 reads TGTGCCAGCAGCTTAGGCAGTACCTATAATTCACCCCTCCACTTT. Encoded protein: CASSLGSTYNSPLHF.

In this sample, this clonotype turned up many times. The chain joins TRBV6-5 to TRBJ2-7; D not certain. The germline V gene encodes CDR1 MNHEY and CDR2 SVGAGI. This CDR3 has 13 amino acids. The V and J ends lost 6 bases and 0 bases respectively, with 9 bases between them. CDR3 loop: CASSRTSSYEQYF. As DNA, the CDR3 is TGTGCCAGCAGCCGGACGAGCTCCTACGAGCAGTACTTC.

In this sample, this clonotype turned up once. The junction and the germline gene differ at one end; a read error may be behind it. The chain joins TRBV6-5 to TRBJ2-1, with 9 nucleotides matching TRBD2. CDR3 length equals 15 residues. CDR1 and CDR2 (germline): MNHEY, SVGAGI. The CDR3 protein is CVSSSLGLAINEQFF. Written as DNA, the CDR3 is TGTGTTAGCAGCTCTCTGGGACTAGCTATCAATGAGCAGTTTTTC.

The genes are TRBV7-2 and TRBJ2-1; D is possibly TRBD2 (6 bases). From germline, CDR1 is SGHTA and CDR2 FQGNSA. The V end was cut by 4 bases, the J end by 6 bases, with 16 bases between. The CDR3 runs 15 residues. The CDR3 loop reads CASSSGATRANEQFF. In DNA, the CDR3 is TGTGCCAGCAGCTCCGGGGCGACTAGAGCCAATGAGCAGTTCTTC.

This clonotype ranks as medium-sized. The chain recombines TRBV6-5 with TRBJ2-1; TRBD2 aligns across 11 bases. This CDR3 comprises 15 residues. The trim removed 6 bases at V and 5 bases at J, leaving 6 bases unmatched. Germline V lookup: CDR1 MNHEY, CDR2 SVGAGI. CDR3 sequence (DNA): TGTGCCAGCAGACGCGGGACTAGCGGAAACAATGAGCAGTTCTTC. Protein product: CASRRGTSGNNEQFF.

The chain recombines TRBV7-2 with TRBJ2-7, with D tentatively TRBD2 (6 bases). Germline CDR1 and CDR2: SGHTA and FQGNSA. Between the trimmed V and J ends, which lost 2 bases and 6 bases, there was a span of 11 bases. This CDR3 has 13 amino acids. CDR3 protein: CASSLRALAEQYF. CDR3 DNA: TGTGCCAGCAGCTTAAGGGCACTAGCCGAGCAGTACTTC.

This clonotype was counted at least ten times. CDR3 bases: TGTGCCAGCAGCGCTCTACAGGGGGCGCGGTCAGATACGCAGTATTTT. Encoded protein: CASSALQGARSDTQYF. The chain employs TRBV5-6 and TRBJ2-3, with TRBD1 matching over 9 bases. The ends lost 4 bases at V and 4 bases at J; junction bases unmatched: 10. Germline CDR1 and CDR2: SGHDT and YYEEEE. There are 16 residues in the CDR3.

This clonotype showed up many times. CDR3 region: CASSGDRGTYEQYF. The CDR3 bases are TGTGCCAGCAGCGGGGACAGGGGAACCTACGAGCAGTACTTC. The V gene is TRBV5-6, the J gene TRBJ2-7, with TRBD1 matching 10 bases. This CDR3 is 14 amino acids long. Germline V gene sequence: CDR1 SGHDT, CDR2 YYEEEE. V gave up 4 bases and J gave up 2 bases; unmatched junction bases: 3. Based on the CDR3 plus reference TRBV5-6 and TRBJ2-7, the full variable domain is DAGVTQSPTHLIKTRGQQVTLRCSPKSGHDTVSWYQQALGQGPQFIFQYYEEEERQRGNFPDRFSGHQFPNYSSELNVNALLLGDSALYLCASSGDRGTYEQYFGPGTRLTVT.

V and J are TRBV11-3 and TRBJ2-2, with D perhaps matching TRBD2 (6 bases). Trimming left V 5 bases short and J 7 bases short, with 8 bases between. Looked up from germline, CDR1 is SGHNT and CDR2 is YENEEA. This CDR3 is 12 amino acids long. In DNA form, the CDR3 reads TGTGCCAGCAGCACCGGGGGCGGGGAGCTGTTTTTT. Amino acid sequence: CASSTGGGELFF.

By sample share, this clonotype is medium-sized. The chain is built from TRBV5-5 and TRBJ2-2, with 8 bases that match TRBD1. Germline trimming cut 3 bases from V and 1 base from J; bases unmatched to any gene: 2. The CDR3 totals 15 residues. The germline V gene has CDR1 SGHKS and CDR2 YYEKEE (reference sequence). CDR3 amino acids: CASSSGTGNTGELFF. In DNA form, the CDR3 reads TGTGCCAGCAGCTCCGGGACAGGGAACACCGGGGAGCTGTTTTTT.

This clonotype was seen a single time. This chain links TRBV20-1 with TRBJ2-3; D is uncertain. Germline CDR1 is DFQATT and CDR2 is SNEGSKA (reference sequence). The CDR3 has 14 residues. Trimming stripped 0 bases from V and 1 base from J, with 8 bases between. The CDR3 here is CSARDRIRTDTQYF. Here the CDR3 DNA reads TGCAGTGCTAGAGATAGGATTCGCACAGATACGCAGTATTTT.

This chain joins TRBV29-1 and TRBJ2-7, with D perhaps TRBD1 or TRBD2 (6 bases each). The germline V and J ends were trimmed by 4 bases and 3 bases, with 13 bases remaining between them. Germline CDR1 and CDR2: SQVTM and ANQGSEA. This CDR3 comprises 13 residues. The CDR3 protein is CSVVGASDYEQYF. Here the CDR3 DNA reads TGCAGCGTTGTGGGGGCTAGCGACTACGAGCAGTACTTC.

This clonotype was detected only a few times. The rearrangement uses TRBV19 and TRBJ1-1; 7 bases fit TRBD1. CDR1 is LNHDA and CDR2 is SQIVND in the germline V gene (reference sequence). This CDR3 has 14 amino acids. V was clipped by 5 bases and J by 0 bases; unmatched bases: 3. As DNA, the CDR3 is TGTGCCAGTAGTCTCGACAGGGTGAACACTGAAGCTTTCTTT. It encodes CASSLDRVNTEAFF.

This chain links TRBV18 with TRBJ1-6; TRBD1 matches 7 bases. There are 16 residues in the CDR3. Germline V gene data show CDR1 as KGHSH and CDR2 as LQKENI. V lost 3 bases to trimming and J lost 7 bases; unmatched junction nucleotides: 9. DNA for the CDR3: TGTGCCAGCTCACCCCCACGACAGGGTGGCAATTCACCCCTCCACTTT. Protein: CASSPPRQGGNSPLHF.

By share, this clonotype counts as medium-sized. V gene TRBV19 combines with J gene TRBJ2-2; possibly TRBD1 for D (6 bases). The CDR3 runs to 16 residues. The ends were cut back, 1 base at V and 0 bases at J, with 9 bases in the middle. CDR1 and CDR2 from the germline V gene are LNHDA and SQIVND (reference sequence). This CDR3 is CASSIVPGANTGELFF. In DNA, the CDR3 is TGTGCCAGTAGTATAGTTCCAGGGGCGAACACCGGGGAGCTGTTTTTT.

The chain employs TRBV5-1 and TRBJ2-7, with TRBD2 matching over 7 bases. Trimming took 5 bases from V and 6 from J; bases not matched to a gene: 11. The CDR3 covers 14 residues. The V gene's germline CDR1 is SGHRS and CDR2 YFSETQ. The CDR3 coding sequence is TGCGCCAGCAGTAACGACGGACTAGTACCCGAGCAGTACTTC. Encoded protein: CASSNDGLVPEQYF.

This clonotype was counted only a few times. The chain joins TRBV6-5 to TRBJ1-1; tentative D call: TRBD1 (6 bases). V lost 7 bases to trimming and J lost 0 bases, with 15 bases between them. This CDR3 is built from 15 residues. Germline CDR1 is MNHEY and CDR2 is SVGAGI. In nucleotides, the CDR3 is TGTGCCAGCACTCTCGGGGGGGGCATGAACACTGAAGCTTTCTTT. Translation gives CASTLGGGMNTEAFF.

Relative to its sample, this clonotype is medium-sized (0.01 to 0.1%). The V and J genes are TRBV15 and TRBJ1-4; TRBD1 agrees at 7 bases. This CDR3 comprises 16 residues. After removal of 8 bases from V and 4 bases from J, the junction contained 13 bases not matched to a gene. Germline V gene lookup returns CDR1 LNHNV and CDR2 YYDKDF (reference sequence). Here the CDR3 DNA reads TGTGCCACCCAGGCGGGACAGAGCCTTTTTAATGAAAAACTGTTTTTT. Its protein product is CATQAGQSLFNEKLFF. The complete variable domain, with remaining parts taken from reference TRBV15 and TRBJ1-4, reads DAMVIQNPRYQVTQFGKPVTLSCSQTLNHNVMYWYQQKSSQAPKLLFHYYDKDFNNEADTPDNFQSRRPNTSFCFLDIRSPGLGDTAMYLCATQAGQSLFNEKLFFGSGTQLSVL.